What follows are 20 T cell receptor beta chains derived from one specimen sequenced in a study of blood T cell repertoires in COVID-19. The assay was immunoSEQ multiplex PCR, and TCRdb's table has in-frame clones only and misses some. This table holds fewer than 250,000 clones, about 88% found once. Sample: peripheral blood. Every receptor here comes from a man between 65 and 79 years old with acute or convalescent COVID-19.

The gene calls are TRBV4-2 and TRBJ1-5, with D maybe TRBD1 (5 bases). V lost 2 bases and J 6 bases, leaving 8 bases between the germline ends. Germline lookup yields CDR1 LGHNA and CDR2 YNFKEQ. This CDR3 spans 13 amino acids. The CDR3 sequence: CASSQSGGQPQHF. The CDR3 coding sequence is TGTGCCAGCAGCCAATCGGGGGGTCAGCCCCAGCATTTT.

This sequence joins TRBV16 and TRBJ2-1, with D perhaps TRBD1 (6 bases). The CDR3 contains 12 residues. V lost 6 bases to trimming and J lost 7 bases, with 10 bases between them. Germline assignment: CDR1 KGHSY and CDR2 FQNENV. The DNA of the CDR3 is TGTGCCAGCAGTGAACAGGGAAATGAGCAGTTCTTC. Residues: CASSEQGNEQFF.

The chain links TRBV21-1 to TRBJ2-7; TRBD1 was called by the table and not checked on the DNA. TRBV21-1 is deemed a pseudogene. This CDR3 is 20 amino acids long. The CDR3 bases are TGTGCCAGCAGCAAAGGGGACCCGGGACAGCTCACTATCGACTCCTACGAGCAGTACTTC. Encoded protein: CASSKGDPGQLTIDSYEQYF.

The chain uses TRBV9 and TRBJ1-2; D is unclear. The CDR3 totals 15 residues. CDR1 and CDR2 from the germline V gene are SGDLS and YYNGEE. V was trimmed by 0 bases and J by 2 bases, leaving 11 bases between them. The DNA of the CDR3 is TGTGCCAGCAGCGTAGAGCAGCGACCCAACTATGGCTACACCTTC. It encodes CASSVEQRPNYGYTF.

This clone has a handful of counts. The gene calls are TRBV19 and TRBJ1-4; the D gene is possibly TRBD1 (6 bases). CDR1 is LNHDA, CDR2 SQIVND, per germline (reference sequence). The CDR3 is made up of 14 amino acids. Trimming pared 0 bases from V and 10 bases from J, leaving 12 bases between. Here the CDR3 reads CASSIDGIRGKLFF. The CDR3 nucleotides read TGTGCCAGTAGTATAGACGGCATCAGGGGAAAACTGTTTTTT. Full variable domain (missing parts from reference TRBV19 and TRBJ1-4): DGGITQSPKYLFRKEGQNVTLSCEQNLNHDAMYWYRQDPGQGLRLIYYSQIVNDFQKGDIAEGYSVSREKKESFPLTVTSAQKNPTAFYLCASSIDGIRGKLFFGSGTQLSVL.

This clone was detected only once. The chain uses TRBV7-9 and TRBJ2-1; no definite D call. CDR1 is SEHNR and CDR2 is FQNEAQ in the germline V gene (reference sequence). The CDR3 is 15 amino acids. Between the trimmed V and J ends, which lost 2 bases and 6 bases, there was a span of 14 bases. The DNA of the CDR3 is TGTGCCAGCAGCTTAATGTCGGGTAGCTCCAATGAGCAGTTCTTC. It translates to CASSLMSGSSNEQFF.

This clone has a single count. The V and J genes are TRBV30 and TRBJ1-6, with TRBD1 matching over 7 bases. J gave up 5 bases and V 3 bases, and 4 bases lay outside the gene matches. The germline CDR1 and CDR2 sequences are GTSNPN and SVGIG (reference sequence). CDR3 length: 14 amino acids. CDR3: CAWRVQGNNSPLHF. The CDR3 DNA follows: TGTGCCTGGAGAGTACAGGGGAATAATTCACCCCTCCACTTT.

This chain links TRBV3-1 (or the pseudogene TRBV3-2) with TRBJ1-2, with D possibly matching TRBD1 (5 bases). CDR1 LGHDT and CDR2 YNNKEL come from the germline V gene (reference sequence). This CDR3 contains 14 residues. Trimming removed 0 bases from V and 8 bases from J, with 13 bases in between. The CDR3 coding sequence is TGTGCCAGCAGCCAAGACGGGGGTTATGGGGGCTACACCTTC. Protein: CASSQDGGYGGYTF.

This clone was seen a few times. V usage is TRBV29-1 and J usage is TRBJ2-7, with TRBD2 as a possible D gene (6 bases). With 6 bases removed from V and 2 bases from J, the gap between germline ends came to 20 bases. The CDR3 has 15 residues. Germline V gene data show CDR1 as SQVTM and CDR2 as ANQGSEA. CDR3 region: CSVPNPRGGTYEQYF. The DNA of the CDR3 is TGCAGCGTCCCAAACCCCCGTGGCGGGACCTACGAGCAGTACTTC.

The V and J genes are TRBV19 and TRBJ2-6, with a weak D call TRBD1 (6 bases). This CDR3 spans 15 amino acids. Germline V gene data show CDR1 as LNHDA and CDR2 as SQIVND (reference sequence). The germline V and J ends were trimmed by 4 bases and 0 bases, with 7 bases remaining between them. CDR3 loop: CASSRGLSGANVLTF. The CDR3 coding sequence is TGTGCCAGTAGTAGGGGGCTCTCTGGGGCCAACGTCCTGACTTTC.

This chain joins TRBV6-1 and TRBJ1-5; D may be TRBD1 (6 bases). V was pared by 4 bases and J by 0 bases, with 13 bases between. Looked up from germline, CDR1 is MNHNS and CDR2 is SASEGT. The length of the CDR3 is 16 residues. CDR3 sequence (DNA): TGTGCCAGCAGTGCGCCCACAGGGATTAGCAATCAGCCCCAGCATTTT. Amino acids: CASSAPTGISNQPQHF.

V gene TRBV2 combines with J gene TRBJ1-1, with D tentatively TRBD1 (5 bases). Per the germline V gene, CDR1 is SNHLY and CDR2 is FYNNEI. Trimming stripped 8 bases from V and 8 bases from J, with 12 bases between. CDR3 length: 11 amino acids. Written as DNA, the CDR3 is TGTGCCAGCGGAGACAGTCCAGAAGCTTTCTTT. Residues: CASGDSPEAFF.

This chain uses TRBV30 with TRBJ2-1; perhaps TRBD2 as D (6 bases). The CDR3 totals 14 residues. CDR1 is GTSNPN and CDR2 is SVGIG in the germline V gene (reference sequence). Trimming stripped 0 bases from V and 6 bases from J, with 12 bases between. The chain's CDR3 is CAWSVASAGNEQFF. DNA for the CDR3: TGTGCCTGGAGTGTCGCTAGCGCGGGCAATGAGCAGTTCTTC.

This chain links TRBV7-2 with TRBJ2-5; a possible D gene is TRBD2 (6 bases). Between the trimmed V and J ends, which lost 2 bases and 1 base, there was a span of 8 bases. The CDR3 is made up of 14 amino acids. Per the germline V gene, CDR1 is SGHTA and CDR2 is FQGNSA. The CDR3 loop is CASSLLALQETQYF. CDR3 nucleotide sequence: TGTGCCAGCAGCTTACTAGCGCTCCAAGAGACCCAGTACTTC.

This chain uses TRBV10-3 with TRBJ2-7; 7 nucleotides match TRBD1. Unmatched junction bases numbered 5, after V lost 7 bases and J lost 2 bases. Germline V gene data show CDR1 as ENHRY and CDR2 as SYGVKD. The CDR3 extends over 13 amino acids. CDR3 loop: CAITPGQTYEQYF. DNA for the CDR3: TGTGCCATCACTCCGGGACAGACCTACGAGCAGTACTTC.

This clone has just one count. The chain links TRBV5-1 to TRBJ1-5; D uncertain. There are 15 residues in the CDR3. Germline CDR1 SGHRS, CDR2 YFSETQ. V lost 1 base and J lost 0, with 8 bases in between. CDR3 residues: CASSLSGYSNQPQHF. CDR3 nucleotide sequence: TGCGCCAGCAGCTTGTCCGGGTATAGCAATCAGCCCCAGCATTTT.

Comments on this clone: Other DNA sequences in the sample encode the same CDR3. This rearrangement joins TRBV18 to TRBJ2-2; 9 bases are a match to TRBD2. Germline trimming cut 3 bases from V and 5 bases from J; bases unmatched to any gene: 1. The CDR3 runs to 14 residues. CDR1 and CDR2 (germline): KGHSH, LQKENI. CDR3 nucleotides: TGTGCCAGCTCACCTACTAGCGGGACCGGGGAGCTGTTTTTT. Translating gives CASSPTSGTGELFF. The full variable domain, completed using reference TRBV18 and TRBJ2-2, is NAGVMQNPRHLVRRRGQEARLRCSPMKGHSHVYWYRQLPEEGLKFMVYLQKENIIDESGMPKERFSAEFPKEGPSILRIQQVVRGDSAAYFCASSPTSGTGELFFGEGSRLTVL.

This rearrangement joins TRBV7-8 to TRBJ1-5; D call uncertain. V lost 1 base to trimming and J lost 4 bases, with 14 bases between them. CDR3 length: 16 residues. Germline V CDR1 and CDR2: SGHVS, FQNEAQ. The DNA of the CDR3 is TGTGCCAGCAGCTTAGGATCTCCTCGGGGTAATCAGCCCCAGCATTTT. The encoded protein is CASSLGSPRGNQPQHF.

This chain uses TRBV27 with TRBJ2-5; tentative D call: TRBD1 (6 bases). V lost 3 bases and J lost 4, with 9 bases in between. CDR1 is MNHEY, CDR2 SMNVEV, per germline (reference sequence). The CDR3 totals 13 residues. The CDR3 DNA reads TGTGCCAGCAGTTTTCAGGGGAGAGAGACCCAGTACTTC. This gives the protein CASSFQGRETQYF.

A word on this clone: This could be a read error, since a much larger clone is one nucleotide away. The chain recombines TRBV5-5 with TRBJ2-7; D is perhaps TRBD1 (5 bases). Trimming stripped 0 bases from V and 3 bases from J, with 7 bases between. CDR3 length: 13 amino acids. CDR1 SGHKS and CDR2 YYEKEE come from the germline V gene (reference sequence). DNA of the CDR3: TGTGCCAGCAGCTTGGGACAGAACTACGAGCAGTACTTC. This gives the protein CASSLGQNYEQYF.